Listed here are 15 T cell receptor beta chains from one sample, sequenced in a study of T cells in Graves' hyperthyroidism and ophthalmopathy. Template material for amplifying TCR beta CDR3 regions consisted of RNA transcripts. Primed by the HTBI set, a first-round RT-PCR was run on the TCR CDR3. TCRdb redid the calling of the multiplex PCR reads with MiXCR, one entry per CDR3 protein. In the table there are a few hundred thousand distinct CDR3 sequences, about 20% of which are singletons. The material sequenced was blood. These receptors all stem from a woman aged 50 to 65 with Graves' hyperthyroidism.

This chain connects TRBV7-8 to TRBJ2-7; D not resolved. V dropped 3 bases and J dropped 2 bases, with 8 bases sitting between them. This CDR3 is 13 amino acids long. Germline V lookup: CDR1 SGHVS, CDR2 FQNEAQ. The CDR3 DNA sequence: TGTGCCAGCAGCTTGGGCTCGCCCTACGAGCAGTACGTC. Protein: CASSLGSPYEQYV.

The chain links TRBV10-1 to TRBJ2-5; 11 nucleotides align to TRBD2. The ends lost 6 bases at V and 5 bases at J; junction bases unmatched: 8. The CDR3 runs 15 residues. The germline CDR1 and CDR2 sequences are WNHNN and SYGVQD (reference sequence). CDR3 in amino acids: CASRLAGETGETQYF. The CDR3 DNA reads TGCGCCAGCAGACTAGCGGGAGAAACTGGTGAGACCCAGTACTTC.

This clonotype was seen at least ten times. The chain joins TRBV11-2 to TRBJ2-2; TRBD2 matches 11 bases. V shed 4 bases, J shed 5 bases, and the junction held 3 bases outside the gene matches. Per germline, CDR1 SGHAT and CDR2 FQNNGV. CDR3 length: 15 amino acids. The CDR3 DNA follows: TGTGCCAGCAGCTCGGGACTAGCGGAAACCGGGGAGCTGTTTTTT. Translated, it gives CASSSGLAETGELFF.

The chain is built from TRBV10-3 and TRBJ2-1, with D possibly matching TRBD1 (6 bases). This CDR3 has 13 amino acids. Trimming left V 5 bases short and J 6 bases short, with 11 bases between. Germline V gene data show CDR1 as ENHRY and CDR2 as SYGVKD. This chain's CDR3 is CAISTGSSNEQFF. DNA for the CDR3: TGTGCCATCAGTACAGGGAGTTCCAATGAGCAGTTCTTC.

This clonotype was observed at least ten times. This chain connects TRBV5-6 to TRBJ2-7; 11 positions match TRBD1. The CDR3 extends over 14 amino acids. V lost 2 bases to trimming and J lost 6 bases; unmatched junction nucleotides: 4. Germline-derived CDR1 and CDR2 are SGHDT and YYEEEE. Here the CDR3 reads CASSFGTGGLEQYV. CDR3 bases: TGTGCCAGCAGCTTTGGGACAGGGGGTCTCGAGCAGTACGTC.

This clonotype was recorded a few times. The J gene is TRBJ1-5, the V gene TRBV27, with D possibly TRBD1 on 5 matching bases. Germline V lookup: CDR1 MNHEY, CDR2 SMNVEV (reference sequence). V dropped 3 bases and J dropped 3 bases, with 9 bases sitting between them. The CDR3 contains 14 residues. The CDR3 sequence is CASSLGGDNQPQHF. Here the CDR3 DNA reads TGTGCCAGCAGTTTGGGGGGGGACAATCAGCCCCAGCATTTT.

This clonotype turned up a few times. V and J are TRBV11-2 and TRBJ2-7; D unresolved. V was shortened by 1 base and J by 5 bases, with 15 bases between the two germline ends. CDR3 size: 15 residues. The germline gives CDR1 SGHAT, CDR2 FQNNGV. DNA of the CDR3: TGTGCCAGCAGCTTAGTCGGTCCACCGACCCACGAGCAGTACGTC. It codes for CASSLVGPPTHEQYV.

V gene TRBV4-1 combines with J gene TRBJ2-1; 7 bases fit TRBD2. The length of the CDR3 is 15 residues. Germline V lookup: CDR1 MGHRA, CDR2 YSYEKL. J was trimmed by 13 bases and V by 0 bases; bases with no gene match: 12. Written as DNA, the CDR3 is TGCGCCAGCAGCCAAGATCCGAGCGGGACCCCAACTCAGTTCTTC. Protein sequence: CASSQDPSGTPTQFF.

The chain is built from TRBV15 and TRBJ1-4; no clear D. CDR1 and CDR2 from the germline V gene are LNHNV and YYDKDF (reference sequence). Trimming cost V 0 bases and J 3 bases, with 11 bases left between them. CDR3 size: 16 residues. The CDR3 DNA follows: TGTGCCACCAGCAGAGAACAAGGGCAAGCTAATGAAAAACTGTTTTTT. Translation gives CATSREQGQANEKLFF.

In its sample, this clonotype was seen many times. V usage is TRBV20-1 and J usage is TRBJ2-7; D may be TRBD2 (6 bases). Trimming took off 6 bases at V and 2 bases at J, with 17 bases between the two ends. The V gene's germline CDR1 is DFQATT and CDR2 SNEGSKA (reference sequence). The CDR3 totals 14 residues. The chain's CDR3 is CSAPGLRYPYEQYF. CDR3 nucleotide sequence: TGCAGTGCCCCGGGACTGAGGTATCCCTACGAGCAGTACTTC.

In this sample, this clonotype turned up a few times. The rearrangement links TRBV2 to TRBJ1-1, with D possibly being TRBD1 (5 bases). V dropped 9 bases and J dropped 5 bases, with 19 bases sitting between them. Germline CDR1 and CDR2: SNHLY and FYNNEI. The CDR3 is 14 amino acids. In DNA, the CDR3 is TGTGCCAGGGGGCGGGAAGGGAAGAGAACTGAAGCTTTCTTT. Translating it yields CARGREGKRTEAFF.

The chain recombines TRBV7-9 with TRBJ2-5; no clear D gene. Trimming stripped 1 base from V and 4 bases from J, with 10 bases between. CDR3 length: 14 residues. Germline CDR1 is SEHNR and CDR2 is FQNEAQ (reference sequence). The CDR3 loop is CASSLGTPRETQYF. The CDR3 DNA reads TGTGCCAGCAGCTTAGGGACCCCTCGAGAGACCCAGTACTTC.

This clonotype was found once. This sequence joins TRBV6-2 or TRBV6-3 and TRBJ1-5; no reliable D call. Trimming stripped 7 bases from V and 5 bases from J, with 9 bases between. The CDR3 runs to 12 residues. CDR1 is MNHEY and CDR2 is SVGEGT in the germline V gene. CDR3 nucleotides: TGTGCCAGCACCTATCAGGATCAGCCCCAGCATTTT. Translated, it gives CASTYQDQPQHF.

This clonotype appeared many times. This sequence joins TRBV28 and TRBJ2-5; 9 positions agree with TRBD1. V trimming: 5 bases; J trimming: 8 bases; junction bases outside the gene matches: 12. Germline V gene data show CDR1 as MDHEN and CDR2 as SYDVKM. This CDR3 has 15 residues. CDR3 loop: CASSPRGQGHETQYF. The CDR3 coding sequence is TGTGCCAGCAGTCCCCGGGGACAGGGTCATGAAACCCAGTACTTC. The whole variable domain, filled in from reference TRBV28 and TRBJ2-5, reads DVKVTQSSRYLVKRTGEKVFLECVQDMDHENMFWYRQDPGLGLRLIYFSYDVKMKEKGDIPEGYSVSREKKERFSLILESASTNQTSMYLCASSPRGQGHETQYFGPGTRLLVL.

In regard to this clonotype: This may be a read error: a much more frequent sequence differs by one nucleotide. The chain recombines TRBV7-8 with TRBJ2-5, with 8 nucleotides matching TRBD2. This CDR3 comprises 15 residues. Germline V lookup: CDR1 SGHVS, CDR2 FQNEAQ. Trimming cost V 0 bases and J 2 bases; bases outside gene matches: 2. The CDR3, as DNA: TGTGCCAGCAGCTTAGCGGCGGGGGGACAAGAGACCCAGTACTTC. It encodes CASSLAAGGQETQYF.